This TCR beta chain was captured by sequencing in a study of blood T cell repertoires in COVID-19. How the authors handled the data: For nucleated cells, counts were estimated from reference gene primer amplification. Repertoires were generated with immunoSEQ multiplex PCR, while TCRdb's copy carries only in-frame clones and drops some. Clone size and V and J calls were adopted from that table, with D and trimming inferred from the DNA. The sample includes approximately 180,000 clones, about 88% seen only once; the top ten take 2% to 2.5%. Participants were aged roughly 18 to 89 years, lived in about two dozen US areas, and enrolled virtually. This sequence originates from a woman aged 40 to 50 with acute COVID-19. The material sequenced was PBMCs or T cells enriched from blood (not recorded which).

CDR3 nucleotides: TGTGCCAGCAGCTCCGGGAATTACAATGAGCAGTTCTTC. Translating gives CASSSGNYNEQFF. The rearrangement joins TRBV5-4 to TRBJ2-1, with D tentatively TRBD2 (5 bases). CDR3 length: 13 residues. Trimming removed 3 bases from V and 4 bases from J, with 8 bases in between. The germline gives CDR1 SGHNT, CDR2 YYREEE (reference sequence). Looking up the rest from reference TRBV5-4 and TRBJ2-1 gives the full variable domain: ETGVTQSPTHLIKTRGQQVTLRCSSQSGHNTVSWYQQALGQGPQFIFQYYREEENGRGNFPPRFSGLQFPNYSSELNVNALELDDSALYLCASSSGNYNEQFFGPGTRLTVL.